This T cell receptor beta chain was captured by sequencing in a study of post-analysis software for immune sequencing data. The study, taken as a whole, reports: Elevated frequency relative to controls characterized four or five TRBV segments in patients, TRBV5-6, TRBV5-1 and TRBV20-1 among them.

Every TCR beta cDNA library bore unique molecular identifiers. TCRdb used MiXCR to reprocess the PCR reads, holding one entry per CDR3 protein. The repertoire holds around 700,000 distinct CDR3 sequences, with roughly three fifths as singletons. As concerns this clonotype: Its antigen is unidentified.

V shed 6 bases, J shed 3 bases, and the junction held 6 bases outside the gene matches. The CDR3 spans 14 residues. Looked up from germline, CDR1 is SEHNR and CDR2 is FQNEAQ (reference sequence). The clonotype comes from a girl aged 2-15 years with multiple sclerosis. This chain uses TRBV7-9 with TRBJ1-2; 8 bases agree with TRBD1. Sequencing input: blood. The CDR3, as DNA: TGTGCCAGCAGGAGGACAGGGAGCGACTATGGCTACACCTTC. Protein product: CASRRTGSDYGYTF.